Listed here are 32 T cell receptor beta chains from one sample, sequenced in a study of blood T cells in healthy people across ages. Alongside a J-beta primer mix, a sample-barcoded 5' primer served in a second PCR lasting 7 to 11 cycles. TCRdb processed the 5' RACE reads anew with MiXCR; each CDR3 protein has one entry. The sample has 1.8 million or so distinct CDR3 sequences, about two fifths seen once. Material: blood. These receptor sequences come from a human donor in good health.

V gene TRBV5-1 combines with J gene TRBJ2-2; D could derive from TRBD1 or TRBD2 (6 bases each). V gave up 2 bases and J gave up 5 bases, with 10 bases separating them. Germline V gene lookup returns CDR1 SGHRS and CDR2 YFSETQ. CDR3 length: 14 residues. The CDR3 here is CASSFEGGTGELFF. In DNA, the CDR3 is TGCGCCAGCAGCTTCGAGGGGGGAACCGGGGAGCTGTTTTTT.

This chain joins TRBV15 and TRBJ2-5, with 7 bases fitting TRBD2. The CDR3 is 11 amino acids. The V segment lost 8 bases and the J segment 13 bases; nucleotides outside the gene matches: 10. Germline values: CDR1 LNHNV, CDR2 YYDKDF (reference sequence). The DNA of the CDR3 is TGTGCCACCCCAGTACTAGCGCCTCGGTACTTC. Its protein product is CATPVLAPRYF. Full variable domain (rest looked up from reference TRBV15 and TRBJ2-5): DAMVIQNPRYQVTQFGKPVTLSCSQTLNHNVMYWYQQKSSQAPKLLFHYYDKDFNNEADTPDNFQSRRPNTSFCFLDIRSPGLGDTAMYLCATPVLAPRYFGPGTRLLVL.

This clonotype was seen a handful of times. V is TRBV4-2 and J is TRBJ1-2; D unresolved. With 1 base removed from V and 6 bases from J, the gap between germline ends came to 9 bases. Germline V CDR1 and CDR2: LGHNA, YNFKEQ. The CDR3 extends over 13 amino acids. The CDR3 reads CASSQVGTDGYTF. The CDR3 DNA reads TGTGCCAGCAGCCAAGTGGGTACGGATGGCTACACCTTC.

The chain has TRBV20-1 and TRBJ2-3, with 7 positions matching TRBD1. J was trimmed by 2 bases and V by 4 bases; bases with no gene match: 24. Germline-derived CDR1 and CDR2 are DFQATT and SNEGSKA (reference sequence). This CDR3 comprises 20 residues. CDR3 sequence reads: CSATIRGWDRAPSLTDTQYF. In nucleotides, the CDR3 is TGCAGTGCTACGATCAGAGGTTGGGACAGAGCCCCTTCTCTCACAGATACGCAGTATTTT.

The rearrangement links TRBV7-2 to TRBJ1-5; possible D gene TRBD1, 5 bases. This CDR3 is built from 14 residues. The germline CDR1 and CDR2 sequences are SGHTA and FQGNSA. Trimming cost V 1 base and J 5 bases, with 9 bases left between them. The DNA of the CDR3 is TGTGCCAGCAGCTTAGTGAGGGGCGATCAGCCCCAGCATTTT. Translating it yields CASSLVRGDQPQHF.

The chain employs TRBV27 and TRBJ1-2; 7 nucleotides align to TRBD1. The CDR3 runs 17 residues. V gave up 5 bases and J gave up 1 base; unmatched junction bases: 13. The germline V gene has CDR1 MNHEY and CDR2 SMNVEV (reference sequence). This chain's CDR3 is CASSPRARGAFNYGYTF. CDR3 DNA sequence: TGTGCCAGCAGTCCCCGGGCCAGGGGGGCCTTTAACTATGGCTACACCTTC.

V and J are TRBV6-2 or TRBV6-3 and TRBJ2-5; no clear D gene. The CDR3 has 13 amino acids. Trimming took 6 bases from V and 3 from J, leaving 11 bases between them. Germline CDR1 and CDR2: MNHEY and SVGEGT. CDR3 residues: CASRNPQKETQYF. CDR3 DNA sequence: TGTGCCAGCAGGAACCCTCAAAAAGAGACCCAGTACTTC.

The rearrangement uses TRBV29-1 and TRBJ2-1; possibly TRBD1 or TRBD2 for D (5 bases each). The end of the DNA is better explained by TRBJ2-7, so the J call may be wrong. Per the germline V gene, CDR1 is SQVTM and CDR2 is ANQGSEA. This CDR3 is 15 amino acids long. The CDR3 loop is CSVVGTPSSYNEQYF. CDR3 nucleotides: TGCAGCGTTGTCGGGACCCCTAGCTCCTACAATGAGCAGTACTTC.

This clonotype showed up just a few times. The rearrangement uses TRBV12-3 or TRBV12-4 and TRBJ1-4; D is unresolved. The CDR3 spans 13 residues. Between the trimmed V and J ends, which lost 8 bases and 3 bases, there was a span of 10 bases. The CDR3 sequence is CASSVSANEKLFF. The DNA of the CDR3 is TGTGCCAGCTCGGTGTCGGCTAATGAAAAACTGTTTTTT.

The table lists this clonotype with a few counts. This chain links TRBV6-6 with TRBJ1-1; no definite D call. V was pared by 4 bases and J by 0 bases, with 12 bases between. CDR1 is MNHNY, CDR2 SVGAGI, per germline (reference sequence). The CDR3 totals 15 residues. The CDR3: CASSSRTGMNTEAFF. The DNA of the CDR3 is TGTGCCAGCAGTTCACGGACGGGGATGAACACTGAAGCTTTCTTT.

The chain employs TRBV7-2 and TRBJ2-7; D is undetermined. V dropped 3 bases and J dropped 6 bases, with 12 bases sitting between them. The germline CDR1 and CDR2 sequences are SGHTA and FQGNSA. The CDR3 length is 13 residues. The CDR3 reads CASSLTLTGEQYF. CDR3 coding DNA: TGTGCCAGCAGCTTGACCTTGACTGGCGAGCAGTACTTC.

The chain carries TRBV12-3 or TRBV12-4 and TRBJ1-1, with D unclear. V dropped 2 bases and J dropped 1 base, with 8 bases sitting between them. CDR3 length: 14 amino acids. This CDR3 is CASSLYQQNTEAFF. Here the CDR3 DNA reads TGTGCCAGCAGTTTATATCAGCAGAACACTGAAGCTTTCTTT.

The CDR3 coding sequence is TGTGCCAGCAGGAGGCCAAACACAGATACGCAGTATTTT. Translating gives CASRRPNTDTQYF. The rearrangement uses TRBV6-5 and TRBJ2-3; D is undetermined. V was pared by 6 bases and J by 2 bases, with 9 bases between. This CDR3 has 13 residues. The germline V gene has CDR1 MNHEY and CDR2 SVGAGI.

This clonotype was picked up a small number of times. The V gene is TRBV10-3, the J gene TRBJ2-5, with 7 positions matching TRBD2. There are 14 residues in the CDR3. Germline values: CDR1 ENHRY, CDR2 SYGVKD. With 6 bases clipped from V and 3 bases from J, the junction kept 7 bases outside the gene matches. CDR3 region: CAISAGVGEETQYF. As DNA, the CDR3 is TGTGCCATCAGCGCGGGGGTGGGTGAAGAGACCCAGTACTTC.

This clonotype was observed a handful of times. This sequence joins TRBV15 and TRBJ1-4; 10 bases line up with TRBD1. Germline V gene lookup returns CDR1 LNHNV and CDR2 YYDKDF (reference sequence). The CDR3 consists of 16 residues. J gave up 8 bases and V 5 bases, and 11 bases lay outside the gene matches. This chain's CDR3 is CATSGKTGTGDEKLFF. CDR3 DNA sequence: TGTGCCACCAGCGGAAAAACCGGGACAGGGGACGAAAAACTGTTTTTT. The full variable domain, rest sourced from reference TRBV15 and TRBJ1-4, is DAMVIQNPRYQVTQFGKPVTLSCSQTLNHNVMYWYQQKSSQAPKLLFHYYDKDFNNEADTPDNFQSRRPNTSFCFLDIRSPGLGDTAMYLCATSGKTGTGDEKLFFGSGTQLSVL.

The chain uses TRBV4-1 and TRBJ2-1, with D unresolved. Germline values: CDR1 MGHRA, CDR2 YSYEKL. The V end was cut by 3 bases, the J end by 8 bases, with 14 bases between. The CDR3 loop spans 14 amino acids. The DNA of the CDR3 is TGCGCCAGCAGCCACCAAAAAGGAGATGATGAGCAGTTCTTC. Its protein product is CASSHQKGDDEQFF.

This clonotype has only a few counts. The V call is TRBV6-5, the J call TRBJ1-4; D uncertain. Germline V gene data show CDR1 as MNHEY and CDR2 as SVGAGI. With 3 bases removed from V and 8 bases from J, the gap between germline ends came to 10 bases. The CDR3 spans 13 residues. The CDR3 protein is CASSYRVEEKLFF. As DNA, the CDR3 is TGTGCCAGCAGTTATCGGGTGGAGGAAAAACTGTTTTTT.

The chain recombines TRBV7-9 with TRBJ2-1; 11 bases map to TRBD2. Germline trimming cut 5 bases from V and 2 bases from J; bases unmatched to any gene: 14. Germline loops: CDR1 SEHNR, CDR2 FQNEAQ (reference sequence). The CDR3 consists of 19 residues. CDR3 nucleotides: TGTGCCAGCAGCCACTTCTCATACCAACTAGCGGGGGCCTACAATGAGCAGTTCTTC. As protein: CASSHFSYQLAGAYNEQFF.

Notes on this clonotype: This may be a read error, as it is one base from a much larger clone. This CDR3 reads CASSLKGSSGANVLTF. The DNA for the CDR3 is TGTGCCAGCAGCTTGAAGGGGAGCTCTGGGGCCAACGTCCTGACTTTC. The chain employs TRBV5-6 and TRBJ2-6, with D perhaps matching TRBD1 or TRBD2 (5 bases each). Between the trimmed V and J ends, which lost 1 base and 0 bases, there was a span of 8 bases. This CDR3 region has 16 residues. CDR1 is SGHDT and CDR2 is YYEEEE in the germline V gene.

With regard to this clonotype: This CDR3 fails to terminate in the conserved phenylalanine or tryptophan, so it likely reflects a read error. CDR3 residues: CASSPRGTATDTQYL. CDR3 nucleotides: TGTGCCAGCAGTCCCCGCGGGACGGCCACAGATACGCAGTATTTG. V gene TRBV6-2 or TRBV6-3 combines with J gene TRBJ2-3, with D possibly TRBD2 on 6 matching bases. V was pared by 5 bases and J by 2 bases, with 14 bases between. CDR3 length equals 15 residues. Per germline, CDR1 MNHEY and CDR2 SVGEGT.

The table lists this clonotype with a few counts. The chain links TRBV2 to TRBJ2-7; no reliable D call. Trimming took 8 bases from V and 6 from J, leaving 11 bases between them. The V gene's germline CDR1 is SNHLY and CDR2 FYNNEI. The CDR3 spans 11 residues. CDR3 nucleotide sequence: TGTGCCAGCCAAGGGCAGCGCGAGCAGTACTTC. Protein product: CASQGQREQYF.

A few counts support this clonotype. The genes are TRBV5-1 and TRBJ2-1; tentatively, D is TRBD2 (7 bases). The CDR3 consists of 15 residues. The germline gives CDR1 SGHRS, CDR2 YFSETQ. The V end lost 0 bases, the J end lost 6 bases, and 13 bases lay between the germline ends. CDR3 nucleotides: TGCGCCAGCAGCTTGGGTGTCGGGGGGCCCAATGAGCAGTTCTTC. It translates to CASSLGVGGPNEQFF.

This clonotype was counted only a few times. CDR3 nucleotide sequence: TGTGCCAGCTTCGGACTAGCGGGGACCTACGAGCAGTACTTC. Residues: CASFGLAGTYEQYF. This sequence joins TRBV28 and TRBJ2-7, with 12 bases lining up with TRBD2. This CDR3 contains 14 residues. V was pared by 8 bases and J by 2 bases, with 4 bases of the junction left unmatched. Germline V lookup: CDR1 MDHEN, CDR2 SYDVKM.

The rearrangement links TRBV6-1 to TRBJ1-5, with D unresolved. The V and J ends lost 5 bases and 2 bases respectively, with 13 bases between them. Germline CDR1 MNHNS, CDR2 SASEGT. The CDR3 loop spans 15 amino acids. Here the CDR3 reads CASSRDLLGNQPQHF. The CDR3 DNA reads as TGTGCCAGCAGTCGGGATCTACTGGGCAATCAGCCCCAGCATTTT.

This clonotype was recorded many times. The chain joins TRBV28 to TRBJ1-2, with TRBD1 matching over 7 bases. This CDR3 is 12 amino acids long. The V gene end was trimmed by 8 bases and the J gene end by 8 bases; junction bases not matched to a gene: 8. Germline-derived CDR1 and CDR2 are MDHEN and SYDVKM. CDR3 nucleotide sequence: TGTGCCAGCTTGAGGAGGGGGCAAGGCTACACCTTC. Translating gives CASLRRGQGYTF.

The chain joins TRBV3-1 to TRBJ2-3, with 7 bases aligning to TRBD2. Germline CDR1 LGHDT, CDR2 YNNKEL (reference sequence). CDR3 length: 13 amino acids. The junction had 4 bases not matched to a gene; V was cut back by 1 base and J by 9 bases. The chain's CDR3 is CASSQGDYKTQYF. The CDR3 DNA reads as TGTGCCAGCAGCCAAGGGGACTACAAAACGCAGTATTTT.

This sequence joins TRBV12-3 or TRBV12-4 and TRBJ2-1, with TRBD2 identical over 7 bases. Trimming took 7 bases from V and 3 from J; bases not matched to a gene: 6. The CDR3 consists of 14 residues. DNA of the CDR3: TGTGCCAGCACCCTGGGGACTATCTACAATGAGCAGTTCTTC. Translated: CASTLGTIYNEQFF.

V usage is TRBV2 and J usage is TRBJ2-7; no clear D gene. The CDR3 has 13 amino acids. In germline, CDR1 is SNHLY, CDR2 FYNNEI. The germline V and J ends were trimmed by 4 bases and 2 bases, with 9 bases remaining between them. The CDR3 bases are TGTGCCAGCAGTGTAGCAACAACCTACGAGCAGTACTTC. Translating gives CASSVATTYEQYF.

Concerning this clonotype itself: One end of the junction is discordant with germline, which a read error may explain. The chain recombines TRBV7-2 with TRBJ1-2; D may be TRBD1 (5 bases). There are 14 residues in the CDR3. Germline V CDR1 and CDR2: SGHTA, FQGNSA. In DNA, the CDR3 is TGTGCCAGCAGTCGCGGGGCATCTAACTATGGCCACACCTTC. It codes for CASSRGASNYGHTF.

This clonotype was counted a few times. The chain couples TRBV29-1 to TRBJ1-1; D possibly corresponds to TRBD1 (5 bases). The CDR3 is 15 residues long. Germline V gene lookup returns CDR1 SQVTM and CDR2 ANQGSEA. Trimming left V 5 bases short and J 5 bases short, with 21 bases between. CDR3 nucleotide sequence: TGCAGCGTTAATTTCGACAGTCAGAGGGGAACTGAAGCTTTCTTT. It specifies CSVNFDSQRGTEAFF. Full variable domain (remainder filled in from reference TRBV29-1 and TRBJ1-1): SAVISQKPSRDICQRGTSLTIQCQVDSQVTMMFWYRQQPGQSLTLIATANQGSEATYESGFVIDKFPISRPNLTFSTLTVSNMSPEDSSIYLCSVNFDSQRGTEAFFGQGTRLTVV.

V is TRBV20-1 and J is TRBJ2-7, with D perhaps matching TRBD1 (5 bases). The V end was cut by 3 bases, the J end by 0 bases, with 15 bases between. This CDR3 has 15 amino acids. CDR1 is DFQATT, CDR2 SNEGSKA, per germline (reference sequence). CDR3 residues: CSARNEVGHSYEQYF. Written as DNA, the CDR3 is TGCAGTGCTAGGAACGAGGTGGGGCACTCCTACGAGCAGTACTTC.

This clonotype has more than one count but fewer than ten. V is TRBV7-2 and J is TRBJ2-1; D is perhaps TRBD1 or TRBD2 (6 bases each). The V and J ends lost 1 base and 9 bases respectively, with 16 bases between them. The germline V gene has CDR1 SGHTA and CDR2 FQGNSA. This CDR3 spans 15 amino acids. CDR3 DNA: TGTGCCAGCAGCTTAGGGGGGGCGGTATCCATTGAGCAGTTCTTC. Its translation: CASSLGGAVSIEQFF.